The 4 T cell receptor beta chains listed next were all sequenced from one sample in a study of T cell repertoires in cytomegalovirus infection. Antigen specificity for these receptors is unknown. TCRdb recomputed calls from the reads with MiXCR, one row per CDR3 protein. The sample records approximately 1,000,000 distinct CDR3 sequences, less than 40% being singletons. The sequences come from cultured CD8+ T cells from PBMCs, collected from culture after CMV antigen stimulation. The receptor set was obtained from a human donor in good health (CMV status not recorded). Some clones in this sample may be carry-over from other donors' samples.

The CDR3 protein is CASSSGTGIEAGGTDTQYF. DNA of the CDR3: TGTGCCAGCAGTTCCGGGACAGGGATCGAGGCGGGGGGCACAGATACGCAGTATTTT. J is TRBJ2-3 and V is TRBV28; TRBD1 matches at 9 bases. The ends lost 4 bases at V and 1 base at J; junction bases unmatched: 15. CDR3 length: 19 residues. CDR1 is MDHEN and CDR2 is SYDVKM in the germline V gene.

This clonotype was observed a few times. The chain combines TRBV24-1 with TRBJ2-5; 7 bases match TRBD2. The CDR3 covers 14 residues. CDR1 is KGHDR, CDR2 SFDVKD, per germline. V trimming: 3 bases; J trimming: 2 bases; junction bases outside the gene matches: 2. In DNA form, the CDR3 reads TGTGCCACCAGTGATACCGGGAGGCAAGAGACCCAGTACTTC. As protein: CATSDTGRQETQYF.

V usage is TRBV6-5 and J usage is TRBJ1-2; perhaps TRBD1 as D (5 bases). The CDR3 spans 17 residues. V was clipped by 2 bases and J by 7 bases, with 23 bases between them. Germline V gene sequence: CDR1 MNHEY, CDR2 SVGAGI. The CDR3 nucleotides are TGTGCCAGCAGTTACCCCATGGGGTCCAGGGAGGTCTCTGGCTACACCTTC. Translation: CASSYPMGSREVSGYTF.

V usage is TRBV6-1 and J usage is TRBJ2-4; D is unresolved. Trimming pared 6 bases from V and 3 bases from J, leaving 15 bases between. Germline CDR1 MNHNS, CDR2 SASEGT. The CDR3 spans 15 residues. The CDR3 sequence is CASRETENYKNIQYF. The DNA of the CDR3 is TGTGCCAGCAGAGAAACGGAAAACTACAAAAACATTCAGTACTTC.